This T cell receptor beta chain was identified during a study of beta chain features in type 1 diabetes. The CDR3 is 14 amino acids. Trimming removed 5 bases at V and 2 bases at J, with 12 bases between. Looked up from germline, CDR1 is LNHNV and CDR2 is YYDKDF (reference sequence). Overall study results and limits: Type 1 diabetes patients showed a moderate but significant shortening of TCRB CDR3s in all four CD4+ subsets. VDJ junctions sequenced from type 1 diabetes patients showed fewer insertions and more deletions.

With regard to this clone: As yet, its antigen is unknown.

Expressed TCRB transcripts were sequenced because the isolated RNA had all been reverse transcribed beforehand. Assay used: immunoSEQ multiplex PCR; TCRdb lists only in-frame clones, some missing. The data contain about 260,000 clones, around 25% of them singletons. V gene TRBV15 combines with J gene TRBJ2-5; a weak D match, TRBD2 (5 bases). Sequences were obtained from naive CD4+ T cells from blood. The origin of this receptor is a woman under 40 with type 1 diabetes. Here the CDR3 DNA reads TGTGCCACCAGCCGGGTAGCGTTACAAGAGACCCAGTACTTC. Its translation: CATSRVALQETQYF.